A selection of T cell receptor beta chains follows, all from one sample in a study of blood T cell repertoires in COVID-19. Generated by immunoSEQ multiplex PCR, the TCRdb table keeps only in-frame clones and is missing some. Of 90,000 to 130,000 clones in the sample, 80% to 90% were seen once. The sequenced material came from peripheral blood. Receptor source: a woman aged 55-69 years with acute or convalescent COVID-19. CDR3s include the opening cysteine and the closing phenylalanine or tryptophan. The D gene is left open where the match is weak. Size tells how often a clone was seen (once, few, many) or the class of an expanded clone, and some rows leave it out.

j_call v_call d_call clone_size cdr3_aa cdr3_nt
TRBJ1-6 TRBV7-9 - - CASSSQGSDSPLHF TGTGCCAGCAGCTCTCAGGGGTCTGATTCACCCCTCCACTTT
TRBJ2-7 TRBV2 TRBD2 - CASSGPGGEQYF TGTGCCAGCAGCGGGCCGGGGGGCGAGCAGTACTTC
TRBJ2-1 TRBV5-4 TRBD1 - CASSSGQGAWEQFF TGTGCCAGCAGCTCCGGACAGGGGGCCTGGGAGCAGTTCTTC
TRBJ1-4 TRBV18 - - CASSRYVGTNEKLFF TGTGCCAGCTCACGGTACGTCGGGACTAATGAAAAACTGTTTTTT
TRBJ1-6 TRBV6-2/TRBV6-3 TRBD1 - CASSHRGQGNSPLHF TGTGCCAGCAGTCACAGGGGGCAAGGGAATTCACCCCTCCACTTT
TRBJ2-7 TRBV14 TRBD2 - CASSQDEWGQRLAGAYEQYF TGTGCCAGCAGCCAAGATGAGTGGGGACAGCGACTAGCGGGTGCTTACGAGCAGTACTTC
TRBJ2-2 TRBV9 TRBD1 - CASSVGEGAANTGELFF TGTGCCAGCAGCGTCGGAGAGGGGGCAGCAAACACCGGGGAGCTGTTTTTT
TRBJ2-7 TRBV6-5 - - CASTPTGWTYEQYF TGTGCCAGCACCCCAACGGGTTGGACCTACGAGCAGTACTTC
TRBJ1-2 TRBV9 TRBD1 - CASSGGGTDWGYTF TGTGCCAGCAGCGGCGGGGGGACAGACTGGGGCTACACCTTC
TRBJ1-2 TRBV5-6 TRBD1 - CASSLSGQATNYGYTF TGTGCCAGCAGCTTGTCGGGACAGGCGACTAACTATGGCTACACCTTC
TRBJ2-5 TRBV5-4 - - CASSLDRAGETQYF TGTGCCAGCAGCTTGGACAGGGCAGGAGAGACCCAGTACTTC
TRBJ1-2 TRBV29-1 - - CSVGGRQNYGYTF TGCAGCGTTGGGGGAAGACAGAACTATGGCTACACCTTC
TRBJ2-2 TRBV7-3 - - CASSAMVSGAGGELFF TGTGCCAGCAGCGCAATGGTTTCAGGGGCTGGCGGGGAGCTGTTTTTT
TRBJ2-1 TRBV4-3 TRBD2 - CASSQLEGTNNEQFF TGCGCCAGCAGCCAACTTGAGGGGACTAACAATGAGCAGTTCTTC
TRBJ1-1 TRBV21-1 - - CASSTQNDEQGNDTEAFF TGTGCCAGCAGCACTCAAAATGATGAACAGGGGAACGACACTGAAGCTTTCTTT
TRBJ1-2 TRBV6-5 - few CASNIQGIYYGYTF TGTGCCAGCAACATCCAGGGGATCTACTATGGCTACACCTTC
TRBJ1-5 TRBV28 - few CASSSRTWEGDQPQHF TGTGCCAGCAGTTCCCGCACGTGGGAGGGGGATCAGCCCCAGCATTTT
TRBJ1-2 TRBV7-9 - - CASSLEQIYGYTF TGTGCCAGCAGCTTAGAACAGATCTATGGCTACACCTTC
TRBJ1-2 TRBV19 TRBD1 once CASSTGQGARNGYTF TGTGCCAGTAGTACCGGACAGGGGGCGCGGAATGGCTACACCTTC
TRBJ1-1 TRBV6-5 - - CASRQLDTEAFF TGTGCCAGCAGACAGCTTGACACTGAAGCTTTCTTT
TRBJ1-5 TRBV6-1 - few CASSELGRDQPQHF TGTGCCAGCAGTGAATTGGGGAGGGATCAGCCCCAGCATTTT
TRBJ1-1 TRBV19 - - CASSSGGAEAFF TGTGCCAGTTCAAGCGGAGGGGCTGAAGCTTTCTTT
TRBJ1-4 TRBV5-1 - few CASSLGLREGEKLFF TGCGCCAGCAGCTTGGGACTCCGGGAGGGAGAAAAACTGTTTTTT
TRBJ1-4 TRBV3-1/TRBV3-2 TRBD1 - CASSQRTGGDEKLFF TGTGCCAGCAGCCAAAGGACAGGGGGAGACGAAAAACTGTTTTTT
TRBJ2-1 TRBV6-5 TRBD1 - CASSRGQSSYNEQFF TGTGCCAGCAGCCGGGGACAGAGCTCCTACAATGAGCAGTTCTTC
TRBJ2-7 TRBV10-3 TRBD1 many CAISDSGTGAYEQYF TGTGCCATCAGTGACTCGGGGACAGGCGCCTACGAGCAGTACTTC
TRBJ2-5 TRBV24-1 - - CATSDLLLKTQYF TGTGCCACCAGTGATTTGCTACTAAAGACCCAGTACTTC
TRBJ1-5 TRBV7-2 TRBD1 - CASSAGTANQPQHF TGTGCCAGCAGCGCCGGGACAGCCAATCAGCCCCAGCATTTT